This T cell receptor beta chain stems from a study of cytomegalovirus exposure and HLA in healthy donors. The study's findings and limits: In a later analysis, HLA-associated TCR beta chains were more clonally expanded than equally common others. A later analysis reportedly found that, within productive TCRs, an Asian-associated ancestry cluster had fewer N-insertions than the mean observed across the 666 donors. Within an earlier analysis, most TCR beta V segments proved productive either about 87% or about 30% of the time.

Both 60 Vbeta primers and 13 Jbeta primers went into the PCR. The method was immunoSEQ multiplex PCR; TCRdb's version includes in-frame clones alone and lacks a portion of them. The sample includes around 130,000 clones, roughly 75% of them seen just once. Trimming pared 3 bases from V and 0 bases from J, leaving 14 bases between. Germline V gives CDR1 SGHDN, CDR2 FVKESK. This CDR3 contains 16 residues. A word on this clone: What it recognizes is unknown.

The chain couples TRBV14 to TRBJ1-1, with unresolved D. Sequencing was performed on PBMCs. The origin of this receptor is a man under 40 in good health and CMV-seronegative. The DNA of the CDR3 is TGTGCCAGCAGCCACCCGCGGGGTTCAGTGAACACTGAAGCTTTCTTT. Its protein product is CASSHPRGSVNTEAFF. The complete variable domain, with remaining parts taken from reference TRBV14 and TRBJ1-1, reads EAGVTQFPSHSVIEKGQTVTLRCDPISGHDNLYWYRRVMGKEIKFLLHFVKESKQDESGMPNNRFLAERTGGTYSTLKVQPAELEDSGVYFCASSHPRGSVNTEAFFGQGTRLTVV.